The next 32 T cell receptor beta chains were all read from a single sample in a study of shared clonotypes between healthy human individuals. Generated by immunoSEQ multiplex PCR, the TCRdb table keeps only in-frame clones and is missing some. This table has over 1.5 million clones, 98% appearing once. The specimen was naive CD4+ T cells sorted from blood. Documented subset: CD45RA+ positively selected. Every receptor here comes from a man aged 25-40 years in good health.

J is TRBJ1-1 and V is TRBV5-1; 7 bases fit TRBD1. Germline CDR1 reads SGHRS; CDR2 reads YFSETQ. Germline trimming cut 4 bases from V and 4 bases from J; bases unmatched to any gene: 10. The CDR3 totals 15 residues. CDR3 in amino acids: CASSVRQGRGTEAFF. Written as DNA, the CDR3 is TGCGCCAGCAGCGTTAGACAGGGACGGGGCACTGAAGCTTTCTTT.

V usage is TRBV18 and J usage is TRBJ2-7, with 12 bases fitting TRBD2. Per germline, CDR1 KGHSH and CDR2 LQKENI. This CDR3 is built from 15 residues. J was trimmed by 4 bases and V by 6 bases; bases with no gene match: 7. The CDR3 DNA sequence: TGTGCCAGCTCTCGCGGGCTAGCGGGAGGGTACGAGCAGTACTTC. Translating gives CASSRGLAGGYEQYF.

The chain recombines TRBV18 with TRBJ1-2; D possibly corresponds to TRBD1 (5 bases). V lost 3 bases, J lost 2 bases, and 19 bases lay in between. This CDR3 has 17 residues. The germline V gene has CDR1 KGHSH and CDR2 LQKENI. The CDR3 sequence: CASSPRTRSRKNYGYTF. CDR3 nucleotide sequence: TGTGCCAGCTCACCGCGGACACGAAGCCGGAAAAACTATGGCTACACCTTC.

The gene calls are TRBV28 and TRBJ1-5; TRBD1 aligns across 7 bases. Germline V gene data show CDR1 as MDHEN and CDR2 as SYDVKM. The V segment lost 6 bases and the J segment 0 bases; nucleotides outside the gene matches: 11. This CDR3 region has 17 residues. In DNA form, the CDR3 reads TGTGCCAGCAGGCGACCGGGGACAGTCTATAGCAATCAGCCCCAGCATTTT. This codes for CASRRPGTVYSNQPQHF. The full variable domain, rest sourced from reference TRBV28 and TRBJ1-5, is DVKVTQSSRYLVKRTGEKVFLECVQDMDHENMFWYRQDPGLGLRLIYFSYDVKMKEKGDIPEGYSVSREKKERFSLILESASTNQTSMYLCASRRPGTVYSNQPQHFGDGTRLSIL.

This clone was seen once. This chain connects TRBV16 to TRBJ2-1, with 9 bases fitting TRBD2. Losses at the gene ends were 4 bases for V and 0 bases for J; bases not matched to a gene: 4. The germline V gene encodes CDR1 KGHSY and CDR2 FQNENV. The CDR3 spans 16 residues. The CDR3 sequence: CASSLGLAISYNEQFF. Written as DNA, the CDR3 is TGTGCCAGCAGCCTCGGACTAGCGATCTCCTACAATGAGCAGTTCTTC.

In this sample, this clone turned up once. The CDR3 nucleotides read TGTGCCAGCAGCCTACGATCGGCTGAAAAACTGTTTTTT. This codes for CASSLRSAEKLFF. The chain combines TRBV6-5 with TRBJ1-4; D unclear. Germline V gives CDR1 MNHEY, CDR2 SVGAGI. V shed 6 bases and J shed 7 bases, with 12 bases lying between them. This CDR3 has 13 residues.

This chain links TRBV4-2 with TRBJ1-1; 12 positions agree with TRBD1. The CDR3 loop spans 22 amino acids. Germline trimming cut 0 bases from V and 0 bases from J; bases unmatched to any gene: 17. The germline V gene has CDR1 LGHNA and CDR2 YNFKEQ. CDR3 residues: CASSQDVLSGTGGGRMNTEAFF. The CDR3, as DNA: TGTGCCAGCAGCCAAGACGTTCTTTCCGGGACAGGGGGCGGGCGAATGAACACTGAAGCTTTCTTT.

The CDR3 bases are TGTGCCAGCAGTTCCCACGGGGACTATGGCTACACCTTC. Translation: CASSSHGDYGYTF. V gene TRBV28 combines with J gene TRBJ1-2, with no clear D. V was clipped by 4 bases and J by 3 bases, with 9 bases between them. CDR1 MDHEN and CDR2 SYDVKM come from the germline V gene. The length of the CDR3 is 13 residues.

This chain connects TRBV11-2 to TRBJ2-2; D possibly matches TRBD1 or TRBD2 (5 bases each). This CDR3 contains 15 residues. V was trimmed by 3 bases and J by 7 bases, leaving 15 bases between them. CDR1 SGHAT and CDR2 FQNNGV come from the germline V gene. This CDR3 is CASSFLVPRGGELFF. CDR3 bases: TGTGCCAGCAGCTTTCTCGTCCCGAGGGGCGGGGAGCTGTTTTTT.

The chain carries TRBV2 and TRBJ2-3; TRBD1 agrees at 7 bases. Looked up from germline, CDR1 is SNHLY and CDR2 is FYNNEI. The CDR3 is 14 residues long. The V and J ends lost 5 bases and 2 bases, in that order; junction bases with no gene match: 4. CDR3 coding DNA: TGTGCCAGCAGTTACACAGGGGACACAGATACGCAGTATTTT. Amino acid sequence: CASSYTGDTDTQYF.

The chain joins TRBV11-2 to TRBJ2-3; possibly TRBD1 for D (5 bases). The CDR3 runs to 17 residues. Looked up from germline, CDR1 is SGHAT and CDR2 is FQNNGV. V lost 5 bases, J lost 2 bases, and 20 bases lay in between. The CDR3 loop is CASSLPPNRQHTDTQYF. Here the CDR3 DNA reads TGTGCCAGCAGCCTGCCCCCTAACCGACAGCACACAGATACGCAGTATTTT. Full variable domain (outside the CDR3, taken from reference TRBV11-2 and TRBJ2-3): EAGVAQSPRYKIIEKRQSVAFWCNPISGHATLYWYQQILGQGPKLLIQFQNNGVVDDSQLPKDRFSAERLKGVDSTLKIQPAKLEDSAVYLCASSLPPNRQHTDTQYFGPGTRLTVL.

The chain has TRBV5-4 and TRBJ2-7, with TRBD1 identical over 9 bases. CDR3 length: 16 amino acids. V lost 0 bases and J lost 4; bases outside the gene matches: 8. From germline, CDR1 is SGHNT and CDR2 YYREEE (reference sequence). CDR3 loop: CASSLDLDRGAYEQYF. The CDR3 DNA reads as TGTGCCAGCAGCTTGGATCTTGACAGGGGGGCGTACGAGCAGTACTTC.

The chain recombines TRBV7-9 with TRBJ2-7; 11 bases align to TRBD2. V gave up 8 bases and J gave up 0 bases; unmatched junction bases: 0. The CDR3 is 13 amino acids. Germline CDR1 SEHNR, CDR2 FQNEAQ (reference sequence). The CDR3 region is CASGTSGSYEQYF. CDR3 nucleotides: TGTGCCAGCGGGACTAGCGGCTCCTACGAGCAGTACTTC.

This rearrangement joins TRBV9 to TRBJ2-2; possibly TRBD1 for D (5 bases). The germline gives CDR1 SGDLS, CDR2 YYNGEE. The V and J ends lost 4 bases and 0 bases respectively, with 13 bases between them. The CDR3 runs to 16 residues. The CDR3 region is CASSPRQLANTGELFF. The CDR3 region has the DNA TGTGCCAGCAGCCCACGACAGCTCGCGAACACCGGGGAGCTGTTTTTT.

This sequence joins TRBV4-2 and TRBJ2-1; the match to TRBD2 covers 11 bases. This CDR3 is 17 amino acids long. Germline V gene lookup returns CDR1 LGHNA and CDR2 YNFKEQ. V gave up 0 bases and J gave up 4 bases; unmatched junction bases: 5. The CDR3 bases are TGTGCCAGCAGCCAAGACAAACTAGCGGGAGAATACAATGAGCAGTTCTTC. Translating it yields CASSQDKLAGEYNEQFF.

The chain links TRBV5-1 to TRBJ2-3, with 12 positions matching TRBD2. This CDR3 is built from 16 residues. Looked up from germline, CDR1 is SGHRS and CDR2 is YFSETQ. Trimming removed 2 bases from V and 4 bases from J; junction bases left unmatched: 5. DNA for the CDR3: TGCGCCAGCAGCTTAGGACTAGCGGGACTGGCAGATACGCAGTATTTT. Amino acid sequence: CASSLGLAGLADTQYF.

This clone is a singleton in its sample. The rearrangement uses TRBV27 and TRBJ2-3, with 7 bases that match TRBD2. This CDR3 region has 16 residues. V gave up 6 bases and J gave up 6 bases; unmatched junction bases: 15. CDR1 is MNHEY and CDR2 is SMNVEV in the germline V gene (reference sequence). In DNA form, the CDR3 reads TGTGCCAGCAGCCCTCGCAGGACTAGTTATGCGGATACGCAGTATTTT. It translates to CASSPRRTSYADTQYF.

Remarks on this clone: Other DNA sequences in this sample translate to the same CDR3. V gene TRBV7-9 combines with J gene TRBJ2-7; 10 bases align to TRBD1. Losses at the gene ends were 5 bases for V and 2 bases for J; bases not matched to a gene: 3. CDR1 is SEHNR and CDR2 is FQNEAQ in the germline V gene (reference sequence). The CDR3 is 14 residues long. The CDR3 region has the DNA TGTGCCAGCAGCCCAGGACAGGGGGCCTACGAGCAGTACTTC. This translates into CASSPGQGAYEQYF.

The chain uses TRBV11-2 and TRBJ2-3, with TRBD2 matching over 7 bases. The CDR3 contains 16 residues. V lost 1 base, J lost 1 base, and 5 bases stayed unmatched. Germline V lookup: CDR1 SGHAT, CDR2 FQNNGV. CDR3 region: CASSLGRLAGTDTQYF. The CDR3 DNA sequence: TGTGCCAGCAGCTTAGGTAGACTAGCTGGCACAGATACGCAGTATTTT.

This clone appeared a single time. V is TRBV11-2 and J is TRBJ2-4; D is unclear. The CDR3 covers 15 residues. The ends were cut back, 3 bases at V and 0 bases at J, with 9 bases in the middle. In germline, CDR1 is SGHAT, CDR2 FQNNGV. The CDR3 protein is CASSFLQSAKNIQYF. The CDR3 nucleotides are TGTGCCAGCAGCTTCTTACAGTCAGCCAAAAACATTCAGTACTTC.

In DNA form, the CDR3 reads TGTGCCAGCAGCTCTAGGAGGGCCCGCTCAGGAGAGCAGTACTTC. Amino acid sequence: CASSSRRARSGEQYF. This chain links TRBV11-2 with TRBJ2-7; D may be TRBD2 (6 bases). Trimming removed 4 bases from V and 7 bases from J, with 20 bases in between. From germline, CDR1 is SGHAT and CDR2 FQNNGV. The CDR3 contains 15 residues.

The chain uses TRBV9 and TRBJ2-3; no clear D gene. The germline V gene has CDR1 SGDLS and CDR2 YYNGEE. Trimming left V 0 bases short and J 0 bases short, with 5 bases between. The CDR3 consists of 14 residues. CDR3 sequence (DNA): TGTGCCAGCAGCGTAGAGTATAGCACAGATACGCAGTATTTT. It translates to CASSVEYSTDTQYF.

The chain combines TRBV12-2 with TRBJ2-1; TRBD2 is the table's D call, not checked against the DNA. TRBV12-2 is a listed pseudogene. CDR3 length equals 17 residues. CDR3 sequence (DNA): TGTGCAAGTCGCTTAGCGAGTTTCCGGGACTATAACAATGAGCAGTTCTTC. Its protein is CASRLASFRDYNNEQFF.

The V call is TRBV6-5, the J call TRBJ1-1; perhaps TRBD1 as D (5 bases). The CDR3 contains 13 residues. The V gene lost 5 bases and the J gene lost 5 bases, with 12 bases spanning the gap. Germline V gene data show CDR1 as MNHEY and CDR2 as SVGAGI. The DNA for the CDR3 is TGTGCCAGCAGTCAGGGTCGAGGGACTGAAGCTTTCTTT. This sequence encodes CASSQGRGTEAFF.

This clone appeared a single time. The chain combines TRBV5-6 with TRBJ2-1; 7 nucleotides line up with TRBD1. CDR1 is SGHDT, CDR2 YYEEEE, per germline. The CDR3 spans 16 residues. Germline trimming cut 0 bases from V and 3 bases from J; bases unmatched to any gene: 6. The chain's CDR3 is CASSLEIGGGYNEQFF. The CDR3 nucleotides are TGTGCCAGCAGCTTGGAGATAGGGGGCGGCTACAATGAGCAGTTCTTC.

The CDR3 DNA is TGTGCCAGCAGCCAAGCGGGGGGGACTAGCGTGTCCACCGGGGAGCTGTTTTTT. Amino acid sequence: CASSQAGGTSVSTGELFF. The chain carries TRBV14 and TRBJ2-2; 10 bases map to TRBD2. Trimming removed 1 base from V and 4 bases from J; junction bases left unmatched: 9. Germline V lookup: CDR1 SGHDN, CDR2 FVKESK. This CDR3 has 18 residues. The variable domain in full, with the rest retrieved from reference TRBV14 and TRBJ2-2, is EAGVTQFPSHSVIEKGQTVTLRCDPISGHDNLYWYRRVMGKEIKFLLHFVKESKQDESGMPNNRFLAERTGGTYSTLKVQPAELEDSGVYFCASSQAGGTSVSTGELFFGEGSRLTVL.

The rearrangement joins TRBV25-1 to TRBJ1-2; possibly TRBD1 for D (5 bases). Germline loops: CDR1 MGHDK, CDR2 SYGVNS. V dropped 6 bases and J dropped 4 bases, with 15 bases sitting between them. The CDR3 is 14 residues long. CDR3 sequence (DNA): TGTGCCAGCAGACCAACAGGTACGAGCTATGGCTACACCTTC. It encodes CASRPTGTSYGYTF.

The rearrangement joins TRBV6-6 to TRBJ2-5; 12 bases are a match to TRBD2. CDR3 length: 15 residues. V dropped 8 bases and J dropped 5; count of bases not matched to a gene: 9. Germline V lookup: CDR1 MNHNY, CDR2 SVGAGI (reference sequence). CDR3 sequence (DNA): TGTGCCAGCTTACTAGCGGGAGGATGGGGGGAGACCCAGTACTTC. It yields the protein CASLLAGGWGETQYF.

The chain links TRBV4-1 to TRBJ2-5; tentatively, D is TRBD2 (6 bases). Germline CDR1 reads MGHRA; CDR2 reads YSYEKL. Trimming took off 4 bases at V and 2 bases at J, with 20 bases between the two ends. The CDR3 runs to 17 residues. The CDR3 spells CASSPPGGASEQETQYF. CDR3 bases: TGCGCCAGCAGCCCCCCAGGTGGGGCTAGCGAACAAGAGACCCAGTACTTC.

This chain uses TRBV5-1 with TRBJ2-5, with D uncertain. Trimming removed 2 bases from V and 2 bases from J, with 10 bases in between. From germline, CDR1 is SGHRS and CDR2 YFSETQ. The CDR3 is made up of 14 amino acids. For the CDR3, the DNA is TGCGCCAGCAGCTTTACAACGGCTCAAGAGACCCAGTACTTC. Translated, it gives CASSFTTAQETQYF. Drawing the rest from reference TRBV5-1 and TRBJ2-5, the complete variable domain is KAGVTQTPRYLIKTRGQQVTLSCSPISGHRSVSWYQQTPGQGLQFLFEYFSETQRNKGNFPGRFSGRQFSNSRSEMNVSTLELGDSALYLCASSFTTAQETQYFGPGTRLLVL.

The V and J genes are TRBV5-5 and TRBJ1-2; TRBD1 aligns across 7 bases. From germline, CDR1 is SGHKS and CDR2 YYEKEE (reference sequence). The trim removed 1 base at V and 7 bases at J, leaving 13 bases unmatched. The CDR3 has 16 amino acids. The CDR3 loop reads CASSLSIGGEFGGYTF. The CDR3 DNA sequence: TGTGCCAGCAGCTTGAGTATAGGGGGCGAATTTGGTGGCTACACCTTC.

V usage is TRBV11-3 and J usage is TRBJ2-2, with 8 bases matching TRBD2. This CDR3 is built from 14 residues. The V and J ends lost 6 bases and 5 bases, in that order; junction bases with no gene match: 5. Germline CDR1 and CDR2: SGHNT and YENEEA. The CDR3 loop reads CASRSGGGTGELFF. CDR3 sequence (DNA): TGTGCCAGCAGGTCGGGAGGGGGGACCGGGGAGCTGTTTTTT.